The 27 T cell receptor beta chains below come from one sample, sequenced in a study of shared clonotypes between healthy human individuals. Sequencing used immunoSEQ multiplex PCR; TCRdb keeps in-frame clones, though not all of them. Counted here are approximately 510,000 clones, 79% occurring once; the ten biggest clones make up 13%. Source material: PBMCs. These receptors came from a woman in her thirties or forties in good health. Some clones in this sample may be carry-over from other donors' samples.

This clone was observed a few times. The chain uses TRBV2 and TRBJ2-1, with 14 nucleotides matching TRBD2. The V gene's germline CDR1 is SNHLY and CDR2 FYNNEI. Trimming at V came to 8 bases and at J to 0 bases, leaving 21 bases not matched to a gene. This CDR3 is built from 22 residues. Written as DNA, the CDR3 is TGTGCCAGCGAGCCACCAACGCTTCCGACTAGCGGGAGGGGGAGCTCCTACAATGAGCAGTTCTTC. Its translation: CASEPPTLPTSGRGSSYNEQFF.

The chain couples TRBV5-1 to TRBJ1-2; TRBD1 aligns across 9 bases. Germline V gives CDR1 SGHRS, CDR2 YFSETQ. The J segment lost 8 bases and the V segment lost 2 bases, leaving 4 bases of the junction unmatched. The CDR3 length is 13 residues. The CDR3 nucleotides read TGCGCCAGCAGCTTCGGACAGGGGTACGGCTACACCTTC. Translation: CASSFGQGYGYTF.

This clone has just a few counts. This chain connects TRBV4-2 to TRBJ1-1; perhaps TRBD1 as D (6 bases). The CDR3 contains 14 residues. In germline, CDR1 is LGHNA, CDR2 YNFKEQ. Trimming removed 0 bases from V and 5 bases from J, with 10 bases in between. CDR3 DNA sequence: TGTGCCAGCAGCCAAGATCCCAGGGGAACTGAAGCTTTCTTT. Translated: CASSQDPRGTEAFF.

The chain joins TRBV7-2 to TRBJ2-1; tentative D call: TRBD2 (6 bases). This CDR3 spans 14 amino acids. The V end lost 5 bases, the J end lost 9 bases, and 17 bases lay between the germline ends. Germline V CDR1 and CDR2: SGHTA, FQGNSA. The CDR3 reads CASSPLSSVREQFF. The CDR3 DNA sequence: TGTGCCAGCAGCCCCCTCTCTAGCGTCCGTGAGCAGTTCTTC. The full variable domain, in which reference TRBV7-2 and TRBJ2-1 provide the parts outside the CDR3, is GAGVSQSPSNKVTEKGKDVELRCDPISGHTALYWYRQSLGQGLEFLIYFQGNSAPDKSGLPSDRFSAERTGGSVSTLTIQRTQQEDSAVYLCASSPLSSVREQFFGPGTRLTVL.

A few counts support this clone. In DNA, the CDR3 is TGCGCCAGCAGCCCCCGACAGGGCCATTCCTACGAGCAGTACTTC. Translation: CASSPRQGHSYEQYF. The V and J genes are TRBV5-1 and TRBJ2-7; 7 bases fit TRBD1. The trim removed 4 bases at V and 1 base at J, leaving 8 bases unmatched. The germline V gene has CDR1 SGHRS and CDR2 YFSETQ. This CDR3 has 15 residues. Looking up the rest from reference TRBV5-1 and TRBJ2-7 gives the full variable domain: KAGVTQTPRYLIKTRGQQVTLSCSPISGHRSVSWYQQTPGQGLQFLFEYFSETQRNKGNFPGRFSGRQFSNSRSEMNVSTLELGDSALYLCASSPRQGHSYEQYFGPGTRLTVT.

The chain carries TRBV5-6 and TRBJ2-5, with 8 bases identical to TRBD1. The J call is uncertain, as TRBJ2-7 better fits the DNA end. Germline V gene lookup returns CDR1 SGHDT and CDR2 YYEEEE. The CDR3 covers 16 residues. DNA of the CDR3: TGTGCCAGCAGCGGGGACCCGGACAGGGCGATCTACGAGCAGTACTTC. Translation gives CASSGDPDRAIYEQYF.

The chain joins TRBV28 to TRBJ2-7; TRBD2 agrees at 9 bases. This CDR3 has 15 residues. From germline, CDR1 is MDHEN and CDR2 SYDVKM. Germline trimming cut 6 bases from V and 0 bases from J; bases unmatched to any gene: 6. This CDR3 is CASRVSGSGSYEQYF. The DNA for the CDR3 is TGTGCCAGCAGAGTTAGCGGGAGTGGCTCCTACGAGCAGTACTTC.

The chain has TRBV28 and TRBJ2-2; D not certain. V shed 7 bases and J shed 2 bases, with 11 bases lying between them. CDR1 and CDR2 (germline): MDHEN, SYDVKM. The CDR3 totals 14 residues. As DNA, the CDR3 is TGTGCCAGCAAGTACGACCGAAACACCGGGGAGCTGTTTTTT. This encodes CASKYDRNTGELFF.

The rearrangement joins TRBV6-5 to TRBJ1-1; 10 bases align to TRBD1. The CDR3 extends over 14 amino acids. The ends lost 6 bases at V and 4 bases at J; junction bases unmatched: 5. The V gene's germline CDR1 is MNHEY and CDR2 SVGAGI. CDR3 residues: CASRQTGGGTEAFF. For the CDR3, the DNA is TGTGCCAGCAGGCAGACAGGGGGCGGCACTGAAGCTTTCTTT.

This rearrangement joins TRBV19 to TRBJ1-5, with TRBD1 identical over 7 bases. In germline, CDR1 is LNHDA, CDR2 SQIVND (reference sequence). With 5 bases clipped from V and 3 bases from J, the junction kept 4 bases outside the gene matches. The CDR3 length is 14 residues. This CDR3 is CASSVDRDNQPQHF. CDR3 DNA: TGTGCCAGTAGTGTCGACAGGGACAATCAGCCCCAGCATTTT.

The chain is built from TRBV5-1 and TRBJ2-7; D uncertain. This CDR3 has 13 amino acids. Germline assignment: CDR1 SGHRS and CDR2 YFSETQ. V lost 4 bases, J lost 2 bases, and 10 bases lay in between. In nucleotides, the CDR3 is TGCGCCAGCAGCGCAACCACGGCCTACGAGCAGTACTTC. This encodes CASSATTAYEQYF.

The chain carries TRBV27 and TRBJ2-1; D is possibly TRBD2 (6 bases). This CDR3 is 14 amino acids long. Trimming stripped 3 bases from V and 7 bases from J, with 13 bases between. The germline V gene has CDR1 MNHEY and CDR2 SMNVEV (reference sequence). CDR3 sequence (DNA): TGTGCCAGCAGTTTTATCGGGGGTAAGAATGAGCAGTTCTTC. It encodes CASSFIGGKNEQFF.

Only one count was recorded for this clone. The chain couples TRBV7-9 to TRBJ1-2; TRBD1 matches 9 bases. The germline V gene has CDR1 SEHNR and CDR2 FQNEAQ (reference sequence). The V and J ends lost 5 bases and 7 bases, in that order; junction bases with no gene match: 8. The CDR3 consists of 14 residues. In nucleotides, the CDR3 is TGTGCCAGCAGCGACAGGGGGGGTACCTCTGGCTACACCTTC. Residues: CASSDRGGTSGYTF.

The DNA of the CDR3 is TGTGCCAGCAGTGGGCTGATAGCCAAAAACATTCAGTACTTC. Protein product: CASSGLIAKNIQYF. This chain connects TRBV27 to TRBJ2-4; D unclear. Trimming shortened V by 5 bases and J by 0 bases, and 8 bases separated the two germline ends. Germline V CDR1 and CDR2: MNHEY, SMNVEV (reference sequence). The CDR3 covers 14 residues.

The sample holds one count of this clone. This chain connects TRBV5-1 to TRBJ2-6; D perhaps matches TRBD1 (5 bases). CDR1 is SGHRS and CDR2 is YFSETQ in the germline V gene. Trimming left V 0 bases short and J 1 base short, with 11 bases between. This CDR3 has 17 amino acids. The CDR3 sequence is CASSLVGRASGANVLTF. The CDR3 DNA reads TGCGCCAGCAGCTTGGTCGGCAGGGCGTCTGGGGCCAACGTCCTGACTTTC.

The V call is TRBV27, the J call TRBJ2-3, with unresolved D. Looked up from germline, CDR1 is MNHEY and CDR2 is SMNVEV (reference sequence). V lost 1 base and J lost 1, with 3 bases in between. The CDR3 sequence is 13 residues long. The CDR3 here is CASSLYGTDTQYF. The DNA for the CDR3 is TGTGCCAGCAGTTTATACGGCACAGATACGCAGTATTTT.

This sequence joins TRBV5-4 and TRBJ2-7; 7 bases fit TRBD2. Per the germline V gene, CDR1 is SGHNT and CDR2 is YYREEE (reference sequence). V gave up 4 bases and J gave up 2 bases; unmatched junction bases: 12. The CDR3 sequence is 16 residues long. The CDR3 here is CASSQGGTDTAYEQYF. CDR3 nucleotides: TGTGCCAGCAGCCAGGGAGGGACGGACACGGCCTACGAGCAGTACTTC.

This clone came up many times. Other DNA sequences in the same sample also yield this CDR3. The chain combines TRBV2 with TRBJ2-7; D might be TRBD1 (6 bases). Deletions cut 2 bases from V and 1 base from J, with 15 bases between. This CDR3 has 16 residues. CDR1 is SNHLY, CDR2 FYNNEI, per germline. CDR3 protein: CASSESHPQGSYEQYF. The CDR3 coding sequence is TGTGCCAGCAGTGAATCTCATCCACAGGGTTCCTACGAGCAGTACTTC. The whole variable domain, filled in from reference TRBV2 and TRBJ2-7, reads EPEVTQTPSHQVTQMGQEVILRCVPISNHLYFYWYRQILGQKVEFLVSFYNNEISEKSEIFDDQFSVERPDGSNFTLKIRSTKLEDSAMYFCASSESHPQGSYEQYFGPGTRLTVT.

This clone appeared a single time. V is TRBV19 and J is TRBJ1-3; D remains unclear. With 5 bases removed from V and 0 bases from J, the gap between germline ends came to 17 bases. This CDR3 comprises 17 residues. Germline lookup yields CDR1 LNHDA and CDR2 SQIVND (reference sequence). CDR3 sequence (DNA): TGTGCCAGTAGTTGGAGACACCCTCCTCCCTCTGGAAACACCATATATTTT. Residues: CASSWRHPPPSGNTIYF.

A single count supports this clone. J is TRBJ2-3 and V is TRBV9; D is undetermined. The length of the CDR3 is 15 residues. V shed 4 bases and J shed 0 bases, with 12 bases lying between them. The V gene's germline CDR1 is SGDLS and CDR2 YYNGEE. DNA of the CDR3: TGTGCCAGCAGCCCCCAGACCCAGAGCACAGATACGCAGTATTTT. Protein: CASSPQTQSTDTQYF.

This rearrangement joins TRBV5-4 to TRBJ1-2; D is unclear. CDR3 length: 15 residues. Trimming removed 2 bases from V and 8 bases from J, with 19 bases in between. Per germline, CDR1 SGHNT and CDR2 YYREEE (reference sequence). CDR3 bases: TGTGCCAGCAGCTTTACTCAAAAGGCAACGGGGGGCTACACCTTC. It codes for CASSFTQKATGGYTF.

This chain connects TRBV5-1 to TRBJ2-1, with D possibly matching TRBD1 (9 bases). Germline V gene data show CDR1 as SGHRS and CDR2 as YFSETQ. Trimming took off 4 bases at V and 9 bases at J, with 17 bases between the two ends. CDR3 length: 14 amino acids. CDR3 DNA sequence: TGCGCCAGCAGCCGCGGACAGGGGACTAGTGAGCAGTTCTTC. This translates into CASSRGQGTSEQFF.

This clone was recorded a few times. This rearrangement joins TRBV30 to TRBJ1-5, with 8 bases identical to TRBD1. V was pared by 5 bases and J by 6 bases, with 12 bases of the junction left unmatched. CDR1 and CDR2 (germline): GTSNPN, SVGIG (reference sequence). This CDR3 region has 15 residues. The CDR3 nucleotides read TGTGCCTGGGACAGGGGTAAAACCCGGGGTCAGCCCCAGCATTTT. It specifies CAWDRGKTRGQPQHF.

V usage is TRBV28 and J usage is TRBJ1-2; D remains ambiguous. V was trimmed by 4 bases and J by 2 bases, leaving 11 bases between them. Germline values: CDR1 MDHEN, CDR2 SYDVKM. This CDR3 spans 14 amino acids. Here the CDR3 reads CASSSMADNYGYTF. CDR3 nucleotide sequence: TGTGCCAGCAGTTCCATGGCAGACAACTATGGCTACACCTTC.

This clone is a singleton in its sample. The chain combines TRBV5-4 with TRBJ1-1; D uncertain. The CDR3 runs 15 residues. Germline V gene data show CDR1 as SGHNT and CDR2 as YYREEE (reference sequence). V was shortened by 4 bases and J by 4 bases, with 17 bases between the two germline ends. Written as DNA, the CDR3 is TGTGCCAGCAGCCGAATTACAGAGCTCAGCACTGAAGCTTTCTTT. Protein: CASSRITELSTEAFF.

The V and J genes are TRBV11-3 and TRBJ2-5; no reliable D call. The CDR3 totals 15 residues. V lost 1 base, J lost 0 bases, and 9 bases lay in between. Germline-derived CDR1 and CDR2 are SGHNT and YENEEA. The CDR3: CASSLVYTHQETQYF. The CDR3, as DNA: TGTGCCAGCAGCTTAGTGTACACTCACCAAGAGACCCAGTACTTC.

The rearrangement links TRBV7-9 to TRBJ1-2; no reliable D call. There are 13 residues in the CDR3. Germline values: CDR1 SEHNR, CDR2 FQNEAQ (reference sequence). The V end was cut by 1 base, the J end by 6 bases, with 9 bases between. Written as DNA, the CDR3 is TGTGCCAGCAGCTTAGGAACTACGCATGGCTACACCTTC. It is translated as CASSLGTTHGYTF.